One and the same sample provided the 11 T cell receptor beta chains below, sequenced in a study of blood T cells in healthy people across ages. With a J-beta primer mix and a sample-barcoded 5' primer, a second PCR ran 7 to 11 cycles. From the 5' RACE reads, TCRdb called clonotypes with MiXCR, one entry per CDR3 protein. The sample lists 750,000 to 1,000,000 distinct CDR3 sequences; 25% to 35% were seen once. The data were also submitted as part of a second study, on T cells of mothers and their children.

Sequences were obtained from blood. The receptors originated from a middle-aged woman in good health.

In its sample, this clonotype was seen a few times. This chain uses TRBV9 with TRBJ2-7; possible D gene TRBD2, 6 bases. V was shortened by 0 bases and J by 7 bases, with 17 bases between the two germline ends. This CDR3 region has 15 residues. Germline values: CDR1 SGDLS, CDR2 YYNGEE. The CDR3: CASSVDGRYGNEQYF. DNA of the CDR3: TGTGCCAGCAGCGTAGATGGGAGGTACGGCAATGAGCAGTACTTC.

Remarks on this clonotype: Compared with germline, one end of the junction differs, possibly owing to a read error. The chain couples TRBV5-1 to TRBJ2-2; TRBD1 might be the D (6 bases). The CDR3 contains 15 residues. Germline lookup yields CDR1 SGHRS and CDR2 YFSETQ. The chain's CDR3 is CASSLPAGDTGELFF. CDR3 in DNA: TGCGCCAGCAGCTTACCGGCAGGGGACACAGGGGAGCTGTTTTTT.

This clonotype was recorded at least ten times. The rearrangement joins TRBV9 to TRBJ2-5, with D possibly being TRBD1 (6 bases). The germline V gene encodes CDR1 SGDLS and CDR2 YYNGEE. The CDR3 contains 13 residues. The V and J ends lost 0 bases and 7 bases respectively, with 10 bases between them. The CDR3 reads CASSVAGDGTQYF. Here the CDR3 DNA reads TGTGCCAGCAGCGTAGCAGGGGATGGGACCCAGTACTTC.

In this sample, this clonotype turned up once. Possible read error: a much larger clone is one base away. The V call is TRBV12-3 or TRBV12-4, the J call TRBJ2-7; 12 bases match TRBD2. The J segment lost 3 bases and the V segment lost 5 bases, leaving 5 bases of the junction unmatched. CDR3 size: 15 residues. Written as DNA, the CDR3 is TGTGCCAGCAGTGCTAGCGGGGGGGCCTGCTACGAGCAGTACTTC. It translates to CASSASGGACYEQYF.

This rearrangement joins TRBV28 to TRBJ2-6; D is perhaps TRBD1 or TRBD2 (6 bases each). Trimming took 4 bases from V and 4 from J, leaving 11 bases between them. Germline-derived CDR1 and CDR2 are MDHEN and SYDVKM. CDR3 size: 15 residues. The CDR3 region is CASSWGASGANVLTF. Here the CDR3 DNA reads TGTGCCAGCAGTTGGGGGGCGTCGGGGGCCAACGTCCTGACTTTC.

This clonotype was seen a handful of times. The chain uses TRBV20-1 and TRBJ2-7; D is perhaps TRBD1 or TRBD2 (5 bases each). Germline lookup yields CDR1 DFQATT and CDR2 SNEGSKA (reference sequence). V lost 1 base and J 2 bases, leaving 12 bases between the germline ends. The CDR3 has 14 residues. The CDR3 DNA follows: TGCAGTGCTAGAGTCGGGGCAGGGCCCTACGAGCAGTACTTC. The encoded protein is CSARVGAGPYEQYF.

The chain links TRBV9 to TRBJ1-5; D uncertain. The V end lost 0 bases, the J end lost 5 bases, and 6 bases lay between the germline ends. Germline assignment: CDR1 SGDLS and CDR2 YYNGEE. There are 13 residues in the CDR3. In DNA, the CDR3 is TGTGCCAGCAGCGTAGTGGGCGATCAGCCCCAGCATTTT. Amino acid sequence: CASSVVGDQPQHF.

The chain couples TRBV6-1 to TRBJ1-5, with D unclear. V lost 3 bases and J 7 bases, leaving 7 bases between the germline ends. This CDR3 is built from 12 residues. Looked up from germline, CDR1 is MNHNS and CDR2 is SASEGT. CDR3 sequence (DNA): TGTGCCAGCAGTGATGGATCCCAGCCCCAGCATTTT. Amino acids: CASSDGSQPQHF.

The chain employs TRBV20-1 and TRBJ1-5, with D unresolved. From germline, CDR1 is DFQATT and CDR2 SNEGSKA (reference sequence). The V end was cut by 5 bases, the J end by 4 bases, with 15 bases between. CDR3 size: 14 residues. Written as DNA, the CDR3 is TGCAGTGCTCCCCCGGCATTTCATAATCAGCCCCAGCATTTT. The encoded protein is CSAPPAFHNQPQHF.

This clonotype has only a few counts. The gene calls are TRBV7-2 and TRBJ2-4; D is perhaps TRBD2 (5 bases). V lost 5 bases and J lost 6, with 17 bases in between. This CDR3 region has 15 residues. In germline, CDR1 is SGHTA, CDR2 FQGNSA. The CDR3: CASSPEDLNVNIQYF. In DNA form, the CDR3 reads TGTGCCAGCAGCCCCGAGGACTTGAACGTAAACATTCAGTACTTC. Based on the CDR3 plus reference TRBV7-2 and TRBJ2-4, the full variable domain is GAGVSQSPSNKVTEKGKDVELRCDPISGHTALYWYRQSLGQGLEFLIYFQGNSAPDKSGLPSDRFSAERTGGSVSTLTIQRTQQEDSAVYLCASSPEDLNVNIQYFGAGTRLSVL.

This clonotype was detected only a few times. The J gene is TRBJ1-1, the V gene TRBV27, with D unresolved. CDR1 MNHEY and CDR2 SMNVEV come from the germline V gene (reference sequence). The length of the CDR3 is 14 residues. Trimming took 5 bases from V and 0 from J, leaving 10 bases between them. CDR3 protein: CASSITAMNTEAFF. In nucleotides, the CDR3 is TGTGCCAGCAGTATAACTGCGATGAACACTGAAGCTTTCTTT.